A single sample gave rise to the 21 T cell receptor beta chains below, sequenced in a study of T cells after posttransplantation cyclophosphamide. Method: immunoSEQ multiplex PCR; TCRdb's copy keeps in-frame clones and lacks some. The data hold roughly 70,000 clones, with about 94% observed a single time. Sequenced input: PBMCs. The receptors were sampled from a woman aged 25 to 45 in good health and a related stem cell transplant donor.

The chain carries TRBV30 and TRBJ2-6; 9 bases are a match to TRBD1. Per germline, CDR1 GTSNPN and CDR2 SVGIG (reference sequence). This CDR3 has 15 residues. J gave up 1 base and V 5 bases, and 3 bases lay outside the gene matches. CDR3 sequence (DNA): TGTGCCTGGGGGACAGGGCGTTCTGGGGCCAACGTCCTGACTTTC. As protein: CAWGTGRSGANVLTF.

This chain uses TRBV11-3 with TRBJ2-5; D may be TRBD1 or TRBD2 (7 bases each). V lost 8 bases to trimming and J lost 5 bases, with 21 bases between them. Germline CDR1 is SGHNT and CDR2 is YENEEA. The CDR3 covers 15 residues. The CDR3 DNA follows: TGTGCCAGCCGACCGACAGGGAGGGCCGGGGAGACCCAGTACTTC. This gives the protein CASRPTGRAGETQYF.

V is TRBV9 and J is TRBJ1-1; D might be TRBD1 (6 bases). Germline V gives CDR1 SGDLS, CDR2 YYNGEE. The CDR3 is made up of 16 amino acids. V was cut by 3 bases and J by 6 bases, with 21 bases left in between. The CDR3 nucleotides are TGTGCCAGCAGCGGAGAGGAGGGGGGAGGGGGACCTGAAGCTTTCTTT. Encoded protein: CASSGEEGGGGPEAFF.

CDR3 amino acids: CASSSLMRGLDGYTF. In DNA form, the CDR3 reads TGTGCCAGTAGTAGTTTGATGAGGGGGCTGGATGGCTACACCTTC. The chain couples TRBV19 to TRBJ1-2; 7 nucleotides align to TRBD1. Germline V lookup: CDR1 LNHDA, CDR2 SQIVND (reference sequence). CDR3 size: 15 residues. J gave up 6 bases and V 4 bases, and 11 bases lay outside the gene matches.

The chain employs TRBV9 and TRBJ1-2; 7 bases are a match to TRBD1. The CDR3 is 13 residues long. Germline lookup yields CDR1 SGDLS and CDR2 YYNGEE. The junction had 0 bases not matched to a gene; V was cut back by 0 bases and J by 4 bases. CDR3: CASSVAGGYGYTF. The CDR3 DNA sequence: TGTGCCAGCAGCGTAGCAGGGGGCTATGGCTACACCTTC.

V gene TRBV9 combines with J gene TRBJ1-4; tentatively, D is TRBD1 (5 bases). The CDR3 extends over 14 amino acids. With 4 bases removed from V and 5 bases from J, the gap between germline ends came to 12 bases. The V gene's germline CDR1 is SGDLS and CDR2 YYNGEE. CDR3 coding DNA: TGTGCCAGCAGCTCCGGGACTGAGAATGAAAAACTGTTTTTT. Its translation: CASSSGTENEKLFF.

This chain connects TRBV5-1 to TRBJ1-1; D may be TRBD1 (6 bases). The CDR3 is made up of 15 amino acids. CDR1 and CDR2 (germline): SGHRS, YFSETQ. V was pared by 2 bases and J by 1 base, with 12 bases between. The CDR3 coding sequence is TGCGCCAGCAGCTTTGGGGGCAGCGGGAACACTGAAGCTTTCTTT. It codes for CASSFGGSGNTEAFF.

The genes are TRBV19 and TRBJ2-7; D is unresolved. Trimming cost V 2 bases and J 6 bases, with 11 bases left between them. Looked up from germline, CDR1 is LNHDA and CDR2 is SQIVND (reference sequence). This CDR3 is 13 amino acids long. The CDR3 sequence is CASSIRASAEQYF. CDR3 DNA: TGTGCCAGTAGTATACGAGCCAGCGCCGAGCAGTACTTC.

This chain uses TRBV4-2 with TRBJ1-3; no definite D call. Trimming removed 1 base at V and 2 bases at J, with 9 bases between. This CDR3 has 15 amino acids. Looked up from germline, CDR1 is LGHNA and CDR2 is YNFKEQ. CDR3 loop: CASSQGEGTGNTIYF. CDR3 coding DNA: TGTGCCAGCAGCCAAGGGGAGGGAACTGGAAACACCATATATTTT.

The V gene is TRBV7-9, the J gene TRBJ1-2, with 9 bases that match TRBD1. V lost 11 bases to trimming and J lost 6 bases; unmatched junction nucleotides: 10. The germline V gene encodes CDR1 SEHNR and CDR2 FQNEAQ (reference sequence). This CDR3 comprises 13 residues. Here the CDR3 reads CAFVGTGLDGYTF. CDR3 nucleotide sequence: TGTGCCTTCGTAGGGACAGGGTTGGATGGCTACACCTTC. The full variable domain, in which reference TRBV7-9 and TRBJ1-2 provide the parts outside the CDR3, is DTGVSQNPRHKITKRGQNVTFRCDPISEHNRLYWYRQTLGQGPEFLTYFQNEAQLEKSRLLSDRFSAERPKGSFSTLEIQRTEQGDSAMYLCAFVGTGLDGYTFGSGTRLTVV.

The chain links TRBV6-5 to TRBJ2-5; D perhaps matches TRBD1 (6 bases). Germline CDR1 MNHEY, CDR2 SVGAGI. Between the trimmed V and J ends, which lost 6 bases and 7 bases, there was a span of 12 bases. This CDR3 comprises 12 residues. The CDR3 DNA reads as TGTGCCAGCAGGCAGGGGTCGGGGACCCAGTACTTC. It is translated as CASRQGSGTQYF.

The J gene is TRBJ1-6, the V gene TRBV5-6, with no clear D. The ends were cut back, 0 bases at V and 7 bases at J, with 8 bases in the middle. The CDR3 totals 14 residues. Looked up from germline, CDR1 is SGHDT and CDR2 is YYEEEE. In DNA, the CDR3 is TGTGCCAGCAGCTTGGGCCAGGACAATTCACCCCTCCACTTT. This codes for CASSLGQDNSPLHF.

The chain uses TRBV27 and TRBJ2-5; D possibly corresponds to TRBD2 (7 bases). The CDR3 spans 15 residues. Germline CDR1 MNHEY, CDR2 SMNVEV (reference sequence). With 3 bases removed from V and 3 bases from J, the gap between germline ends came to 14 bases. This CDR3 is CASSFLGGRKETQYF. Here the CDR3 DNA reads TGTGCCAGCAGTTTCCTCGGGGGGCGCAAAGAGACCCAGTACTTC.

A single count supports this clone. The V and J genes are TRBV14 and TRBJ1-6; D unclear. V lost 1 base to trimming and J lost 4 bases, with 5 bases between them. The CDR3 extends over 14 amino acids. Germline values: CDR1 SGHDN, CDR2 FVKESK. The DNA of the CDR3 is TGTGCCAGCAGCCAAGCAGGTTATAATTCACCCCTCCACTTT. Translating gives CASSQAGYNSPLHF.

This clone was seen just once. V is TRBV2 and J is TRBJ2-1; D is unresolved. Trimming pared 0 bases from V and 10 bases from J, leaving 10 bases between. The CDR3 consists of 13 residues. CDR1 is SNHLY, CDR2 FYNNEI, per germline. CDR3 sequence (DNA): TGTGCCAGCAGTGAAGCTCCGGTGGGGGAGCAGTTCTTC. Protein sequence: CASSEAPVGEQFF.

On this clone itself: An end of the junction differs from the germline gene, which may be a read error. The same CDR3 can be traced to other DNA sequences in this sample. The V and J genes are TRBV6-5 and TRBJ1-1; D is uncertain. Germline CDR1 reads MNHEY; CDR2 reads SVGAGI. This CDR3 spans 14 amino acids. The CDR3: CASSYVGVNTEAFF. The CDR3 nucleotides are TGTGCCAGCAGTTACGTTGGCGTGAACACTGAAGCTTTTTTT.

This clone was detected once. The chain carries TRBV5-4 and TRBJ2-5, with 10 bases fitting TRBD2. The CDR3 has 16 residues. V lost 1 base and J lost 1; bases outside the gene matches: 4. CDR1 and CDR2 (germline): SGHNT, YYREEE (reference sequence). The DNA of the CDR3 is TGTGCCAGCAGCTTGTATAGCGGGGGGCCCCAAGAGACCCAGTACTTC. Its protein is CASSLYSGGPQETQYF.

J is TRBJ2-1 and V is TRBV18; TRBD2 aligns across 7 bases. The CDR3 has 15 amino acids. The germline CDR1 and CDR2 sequences are KGHSH and LQKENI. Germline trimming cut 3 bases from V and 6 bases from J; bases unmatched to any gene: 8. CDR3 sequence: CASSPETGGSNEQFF. CDR3 bases: TGTGCCAGCTCACCTGAAACGGGGGGATCCAATGAGCAGTTCTTC. Supplemented by reference TRBV18 and TRBJ2-1, the full variable domain reads NAGVMQNPRHLVRRRGQEARLRCSPMKGHSHVYWYRQLPEEGLKFMVYLQKENIIDESGMPKERFSAEFPKEGPSILRIQQVVRGDSAAYFCASSPETGGSNEQFFGPGTRLTVL.

J is TRBJ1-3 and V is TRBV7-9; the match to TRBD1 covers 8 bases. The CDR3 consists of 14 residues. Germline CDR1 SEHNR, CDR2 FQNEAQ (reference sequence). V trimming: 3 bases; J trimming: 11 bases; junction bases outside the gene matches: 9. The CDR3 DNA is TGTGCCAGCAGCTTGGCCGGACAGGGACAGTCCATATATTTT. Translated: CASSLAGQGQSIYF.

The chain couples TRBV6-6 to TRBJ1-2; TRBD1 might be the D (5 bases). Per the germline V gene, CDR1 is MNHNY and CDR2 is SVGAGI (reference sequence). This CDR3 has 15 residues. V was trimmed by 2 bases and J by 8 bases, leaving 18 bases between them. The CDR3 here is CASSYRDVNSMGYTF. CDR3 sequence (DNA): TGTGCCAGCAGTTACCGGGACGTTAACTCAATGGGCTACACCTTC.

The chain links TRBV7-3 to TRBJ2-7; D is ambiguous. Trimming stripped 1 base from V and 6 bases from J, with 4 bases between. The germline gives CDR1 SGHTA, CDR2 FQGTGA. The CDR3 runs 11 residues. DNA of the CDR3: TGTGCCAGCAGCTTAAAAGCCGAGCAGTACTTC. Translated: CASSLKAEQYF. Based on the CDR3 plus reference TRBV7-3 and TRBJ2-7, the full variable domain is GAGVSQTPSNKVTEKGKYVELRCDPISGHTALYWYRQSLGQGPEFLIYFQGTGAADDSGLPNDRFFAVRPEGSVSTLKIQRTERGDSAVYLCASSLKAEQYFGPGTRLTVT.